These 13 T cell receptor beta chains were all obtained from the same sample, sequenced in a study of regulatory T cells in long-lasting Graves disease. Investigators prepared the TCR beta libraries by applying iRepertoire HTBI primers and Arm-PCR of CDR3 regions. From the multiplex PCR reads, TCRdb called clonotypes with MiXCR, one entry per CDR3 protein. The sample shows approximately 350,000 distinct CDR3 sequences, roughly 12% of them seen only once. As for time point: newly diagnosed GD, antithyroid drugs for less than 3 months. From RNA extracted from PBMCs, the TCR library was made. The same data also went into a second study, on T cells in Graves' hyperthyroidism and ophthalmopathy.

The sample consisted of peripheral blood mononuclear cells (PBMCs), taken at new diagnosis, from a patient treated with antithyroid drugs. All receptors derive from a woman aged 18-29 years with Graves disease.

This clonotype was picked up many times. V is TRBV29-1 and J is TRBJ2-6; weak D call: TRBD1 (6 bases). Deletions cut 3 bases from V and 0 bases from J, with 18 bases between. This CDR3 is built from 18 residues. Germline V CDR1 and CDR2: SQVTM, ANQGSEA. CDR3: CSVEGAVGPNSGANVLTF. In nucleotides, the CDR3 is TGCAGCGTTGAGGGGGCAGTAGGACCGAACTCTGGGGCCAACGTCCTGACTTTC.

This clonotype was seen a handful of times. Written as DNA, the CDR3 is TGTGCCACCAGTCCCTCAAATGCGGAGACCCAGTACTTC. It is translated as CATSPSNAETQYF. This chain joins TRBV24-1 and TRBJ2-5; D call uncertain. The CDR3 spans 13 residues. V lost 6 bases and J lost 5, with 12 bases in between. Germline loops: CDR1 KGHDR, CDR2 SFDVKD.

Details on this clonotype: One end of the junction is discordant with germline, which a read error may explain. This chain links TRBV11-2 with TRBJ2-1, with D possibly matching TRBD2 (5 bases). The CDR3 has 11 residues. Germline loops: CDR1 SGHAT, CDR2 FQNNGV. As DNA, the CDR3 is TGTGCCAGCAGCTTTGGGGAGACCCAGCACTTC. Protein product: CASSFGETQHF.

V gene TRBV27 combines with J gene TRBJ2-7, with D maybe TRBD1 (6 bases). CDR3 size: 19 residues. Trimming removed 3 bases from V and 0 bases from J, with 24 bases in between. Germline assignment: CDR1 MNHEY and CDR2 SMNVEV (reference sequence). DNA of the CDR3: TGTGCCAGCAGTTTGGTAAGGACGCTCGGGACATATAGCTCCTACGAGCAGTACTTC. Residues: CASSLVRTLGTYSSYEQYF.

This clonotype came up many times. J is TRBJ2-5 and V is TRBV7-2; 9 bases agree with TRBD2. Germline V gene lookup returns CDR1 SGHTA and CDR2 FQGNSA. This CDR3 has 14 amino acids. The ends lost 6 bases at V and 2 bases at J; junction bases unmatched: 4. The DNA for the CDR3 is TGTGCCAGCAGGCCGAGCGGGGGGCAAGAGACCCAGTACTTC. Its protein is CASRPSGGQETQYF.

The table lists this clonotype with a few counts. V and J are TRBV14 and TRBJ2-1; 9 bases are shared with TRBD1. Germline loops: CDR1 SGHDN, CDR2 FVKESK. The length of the CDR3 is 15 residues. Germline trimming cut 1 base from V and 6 bases from J; bases unmatched to any gene: 4. The CDR3 spells CASSQGQGGRNEQFF. The DNA for the CDR3 is TGTGCCAGCAGCCAAGGACAGGGGGGTCGCAATGAGCAGTTCTTC. Filled out from reference TRBV14 and TRBJ2-1, the complete variable domain reads EAGVTQFPSHSVIEKGQTVTLRCDPISGHDNLYWYRRVMGKEIKFLLHFVKESKQDESGMPNNRFLAERTGGTYSTLKVQPAELEDSGVYFCASSQGQGGRNEQFFGPGTRLTVL.

This clonotype was seen ten or more times. The chain joins TRBV7-8 to TRBJ2-3; no clear D. Germline assignment: CDR1 SGHVS and CDR2 FQNEAQ. The V and J ends lost 1 base and 6 bases respectively, with 23 bases between them. The CDR3 has 18 amino acids. The CDR3 nucleotides read TGTGCCAGCAGCTTAGAAGTTTTTGGTGTCCGACCCACGGATACGCAGTATTTT. It translates to CASSLEVFGVRPTDTQYF.

The chain combines TRBV7-2 with TRBJ1-2; D remains unclear. V lost 5 bases to trimming and J lost 8 bases, with 21 bases between them. Germline V gene lookup returns CDR1 SGHTA and CDR2 FQGNSA. The CDR3 consists of 15 residues. The CDR3 region is CASSIDTSRRGGYTF. CDR3 nucleotide sequence: TGTGCCAGCAGCATCGACACATCCCGTAGAGGAGGCTACACCTTC.

This clonotype was recorded at least ten times. The chain has TRBV11-2 and TRBJ2-6; D unclear. Looked up from germline, CDR1 is SGHAT and CDR2 is FQNNGV. CDR3 length: 15 amino acids. V lost 6 bases, J lost 1 base, and 10 bases lay in between. CDR3 nucleotides: TGTGCCAGCAGTTTCCGTGGGTCTGGGGCCAACGTCCTGACTTTC. Its translation: CASSFRGSGANVLTF.

CDR3 coding DNA: TGTGCCAGCGAAGGCTTCCCCGGGGAGCTGTTTTTT. The encoded protein is CASEGFPGELFF. V gene TRBV9 combines with J gene TRBJ2-2; D ambiguous. The ends were cut back, 7 bases at V and 6 bases at J, with 10 bases in the middle. The CDR3 is 12 residues long. Germline CDR1 SGDLS, CDR2 YYNGEE. Filled out from reference TRBV9 and TRBJ2-2, the complete variable domain reads DSGVTQTPKHLITATGQRVTLRCSPRSGDLSVYWYQQSLDQGLQFLIQYYNGEERAKGNILERFSAQQFPDLHSELNLSSLELGDSALYFCASEGFPGELFFGEGSRLTVL.

This clonotype was counted ten times or more. The chain is built from TRBV7-8 and TRBJ1-5, with D perhaps TRBD1 (6 bases). V lost 7 bases and J 2 bases, leaving 18 bases between the germline ends. The CDR3 has 16 residues. Germline CDR1 is SGHVS and CDR2 is FQNEAQ. The chain's CDR3 is CASTDGGIGGNQPQHF. Here the CDR3 DNA reads TGTGCCAGCACCGACGGGGGCATCGGGGGCAATCAGCCCCAGCATTTT.

This sequence joins TRBV20-1 and TRBJ2-1; D not certain. Trimming shortened V by 6 bases and J by 3 bases, and 12 bases separated the two germline ends. Germline lookup yields CDR1 DFQATT and CDR2 SNEGSKA (reference sequence). The CDR3 loop spans 13 amino acids. CDR3 amino acids: CSAHTTLYNEQFF. DNA of the CDR3: TGCAGTGCACATACAACCCTCTACAATGAGCAGTTCTTC.

Worth noting for this clonotype: This may come from a read error, since a much larger clone is one base off. The CDR3 nucleotides read TGTGCCAGCAAACGGGACAGCGGCTACTACGAGCAGTACGTC. This sequence encodes CASKRDSGYYEQYV. The V and J genes are TRBV6-1 and TRBJ2-7; TRBD1 matches 7 bases. The CDR3 contains 14 residues. V shed 7 bases, J shed 3 bases, and the junction held 9 bases outside the gene matches. Germline V gene lookup returns CDR1 MNHNS and CDR2 SASEGT.